The subject of this entry is one T cell receptor (beta chain). This CDR3 has 12 residues. Trimming took 8 bases from V and 3 from J, leaving 11 bases between them. Germline CDR1 MNHEY, CDR2 SMNVEV (reference sequence). Vbeta (60) and Jbeta (13) primers were used in the PCR. Authors' analysis steps: An analysis performed later counted roughly 79 million unique TCR beta chains (approximately 10 million of them shared). Here immunoSEQ multiplex PCR was the method, and the copy in TCRdb shows in-frame clones only, minus some. Clone size and the V and J calls come from that table; the DNA yielded D and trimming. The table includes 100,000 to 150,000 clones, roughly 88% detected once. The sample originates from a study of cytomegalovirus exposure and HLA in healthy donors. On the study more broadly: Most donors, 70% to 85% of approximately 400 genotyped, fell in the Caucasian-associated ancestry cluster.

Material: PBMCs. The chain couples TRBV27 to TRBJ2-7; D remains ambiguous. The sequence derives from a woman younger than 30 in good health and CMV-seropositive. CDR3 nucleotides: TGTGCCAGCTGCATGCGGTTCTACGAGCAGTACTTC. Translation gives CASCMRFYEQYF.